This TCR beta chain was sequenced during a study of shared clonotypes between healthy human individuals. Study-wide points: Blood alone was sampled, and tissue repertoires likely differ.

Deep-level assay runs were performed. For unsorted PBMC, 250 to 350 ng DNA per replicate equaled roughly 30,000 T cell genomes. In the original processing: With immunoSEQ giving junction-only sequences and no quality scores, filtering differed. Produced via immunoSEQ multiplex PCR; TCRdb's table is partial and in-frame only. Clonal size and the V and J genes are those of that table, whereas D and trimming came from the DNA. The sample lists 470,000 or so clones; more than 65% were seen once. Details on this clone: No antigen is known for it. It differs at one base from a far larger clone, so likely a read error.

The V gene end was trimmed by 4 bases and the J gene end by 8 bases; junction bases not matched to a gene: 5. The CDR3 covers 12 residues. Germline V CDR1 and CDR2: SQVTM, ANQGSEA. V and J are TRBV29-1 and TRBJ1-1; 9 bases line up with TRBD1. Sequencing was done on a sample of PBMCs. The source is a woman aged 40-49 years in good health. Some clones in this sample may be carry-over from other donors' samples. CDR3 DNA sequence: TGCAGCGTTGGAAGACAGGGGGAGGAAGCTTTCTTT. It codes for CSVGRQGEEAFF.